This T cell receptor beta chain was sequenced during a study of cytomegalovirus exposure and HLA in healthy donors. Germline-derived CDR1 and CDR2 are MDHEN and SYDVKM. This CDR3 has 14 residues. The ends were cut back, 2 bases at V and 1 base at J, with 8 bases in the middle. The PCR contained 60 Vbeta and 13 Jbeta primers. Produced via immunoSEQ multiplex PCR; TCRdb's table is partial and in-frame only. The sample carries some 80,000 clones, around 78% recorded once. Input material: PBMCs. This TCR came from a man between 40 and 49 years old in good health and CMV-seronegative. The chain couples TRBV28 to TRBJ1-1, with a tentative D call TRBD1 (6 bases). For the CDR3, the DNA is TGTGCCAGCAGTTTACCGGGACAGAACACTGAAGCTTTCTTT. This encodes CASSLPGQNTEAFF.